This T cell receptor (beta chain) was observed in a study of blood T cell repertoires in COVID-19. Overall study context: Sites in the United States, Italy and Spain provided acute and convalescent COVID-19 samples. PBMCs, B-cell-depleted T cells, or T cells were the source of the cDNA or gDNA that made up the material.

Original analysis: Estimates of nucleated cell counts were drawn from the amplification of reference gene primers. TCRdb keeps only in-frame clones here, not all; method: immunoSEQ multiplex PCR. V and J calls and clone size follow that table, whereas D and trimming were derived from the DNA. The repertoire has tens of thousands of clones, over 75% of them found once; the top ten carry more than 7.5%. Germline CDR1 reads SGHAT; CDR2 reads FQDESV (reference sequence). The CDR3 has 14 amino acids. The V and J ends lost 3 bases and 3 bases respectively, with 11 bases between them. Sequencing was done on a sample of peripheral blood. The chain recombines TRBV11-1 with TRBJ1-1; D possibly corresponds to TRBD1 (6 bases). The TCR originated in a young man with active or convalescent COVID-19. The CDR3 DNA is TGTGCCAGCAGCTTCCACAGGGACGACACTGAAGCTTTCTTT. Protein sequence: CASSFHRDDTEAFF. Filled out from reference TRBV11-1 and TRBJ1-1, the complete variable domain reads EAEVAQSPRYKITEKSQAVAFWCDPISGHATLYWYRQILGQGPELLVQFQDESVVDDSQLPKDRFSAERLKGVDSTLKIQPAELGDSAMYLCASSFHRDDTEAFFGQGTRLTVV.